This is a list of T cell receptor beta chains from one sample in a study of a mutant IDH1 vaccine in newly diagnosed glioma. No cognate antigen is known for these TCRs. The repertoire was sequenced with immunoSEQ multiplex PCR; TCRdb's copy has only in-frame clones and lacks some. This table has over 75,000 clones, roughly four fifths appearing once. The sample consisted of PBMCs, taken from a glioma patient whose treatment included an IDH1 peptide vaccine. Receptors were obtained from a man between 40 and 49 years old with glioma. Each CDR3 is given with its conserved first and last residue. The D gene is left open where the match is weak. For some rows the clone size is stated as once, few or many, or as a class when expanded; others skip it.

TRBV18	-	TRBD2	TRBJ2-3	CASSQLAGGSTDTQYF	TGTGCCAGCTCACAACTAGCGGGGGGGAGCACAGATACGCAGTATTTT
TRBV6-1	-	-	TRBJ2-7	CASTRTSIYEQYF	TGTGCCAGCACAAGGACAAGCATCTACGAGCAGTACTTC
TRBV28	-	-	TRBJ2-2	CASSPAGGTGELFF	TGTGCCAGCAGTCCCGCAGGGGGGACCGGGGAGCTGTTTTTT
TRBV19	-	-	TRBJ2-5	CASSPDRRGGETQYF	TGTGCCAGTAGTCCAGACAGGAGGGGGGGAGAGACCCAGTACTTC
TRBV11-2	-	-	TRBJ2-5	CASSLAREGTETQYF	TGTGCCAGCAGCTTAGCCAGGGAAGGAACGGAGACCCAGTACTTC
TRBV9	-	-	TRBJ2-3	CASSITSTDTQYF	TGTGCCAGCAGCATAACAAGCACAGATACGCAGTATTTT
TRBV29-1	few	-	TRBJ1-1	CSVDRNTEAFF	TGCAGCGTTGACCGAAACACTGAAGCTTTCTTT
TRBV30	-	-	TRBJ1-2	CAWSGSFRQNYGYTF	TGTGCCTGGAGTGGCTCCTTTCGGCAGAACTATGGCTACACCTTC
TRBV4-1	once	-	TRBJ2-7	CASSHPNTYEQYF	TGCGCCAGCAGCCACCCCAACACCTACGAGCAGTACTTC
TRBV11-3	-	TRBD1	TRBJ2-3	CASSLGTGEDTQYF	TGTGCCAGCAGCCTGGGGACAGGGGAGGATACGCAGTATTTT
TRBV11-2	-	-	TRBJ2-3	CASSFGGNTQYF	TGTGCCAGCAGCTTCGGGGGTAATACGCAGTATTTT
TRBV5-1	-	TRBD2	TRBJ2-1	CASSFRTSQKEQFF	TGCGCCAGCAGCTTTCGGACTAGCCAAAAGGAGCAGTTCTTC
TRBV5-1	-	-	TRBJ2-3	CASSLEGKDTQYF	TGCGCCAGCAGCTTGGAGGGGAAAGATACGCAGTATTTT
TRBV6-5	few	TRBD2	TRBJ2-5	CASSSTSGVQETQYF	TGTGCCAGCAGTAGTACTAGCGGAGTACAAGAGACCCAGTACTTC
TRBV5-4	-	-	TRBJ2-1	CASSLDWDEQFF	TGTGCCAGCAGCTTGGACTGGGATGAGCAGTTCTTC
TRBV5-5	-	-	TRBJ1-1	CASSLQWNTEAFF	TGTGCCAGCAGCTTGCAATGGAACACTGAAGCTTTCTTT
TRBV5-6	-	-	TRBJ2-5	CASSLTGTEETQYF	TGTGCCAGCAGCCTCACCGGGACGGAAGAGACCCAGTACTTC
TRBV30	-	TRBD1	TRBJ1-6	CAWRHMATGQGPLHF	TGTGCCTGGAGGCATATGGCGACAGGGCAGGGACCCCTCCACTTT
TRBV13	-	-	TRBJ2-7	CASSPGTPYEQYF	TGTGCCAGCAGTCCAGGGACCCCCTACGAGCAGTACTTC
TRBV11-1	-	TRBD2	TRBJ2-1	CASSLTSAYNEQFF	TGTGCCAGCAGCTTAACTAGCGCCTACAATGAGCAGTTCTTC
TRBV21-1	-	-	TRBJ2-7	CASSKYYEQYF	TGTGCCAGCAGCAAATACTACGAGCAGTACTTC
TRBV5-5	once	-	TRBJ1-3	CASSLGGSGNTIYF	TGTGCCAGCAGCTTGGGGGGGTCTGGAAACACCATATATTTT
TRBV2	-	TRBD2	TRBJ2-3	CASNLAGGDTQYF	TGTGCCAGCAATCTAGCGGGAGGAGATACGCAGTATTTT
TRBV6-1	-	-	TRBJ2-3	CAGSYTDTQYF	TGTGCCGGGAGTTACACAGATACGCAGTATTTT
TRBV11-2	medium-sized	-	TRBJ1-5	CASSLGGTNQPQHF	TGTGCCAGCAGCTTGGGTGGGACCAATCAGCCCCAGCATTTT
TRBV11-2	once	TRBD2	TRBJ2-3	CASSFRTSGSTDTQYF	TGTGCCAGCAGCTTTAGGACTAGCGGTAGCACAGATACGCAGTATTTT
TRBV28	-	TRBD1	TRBJ1-1	CASSLYGRGTEAFF	TGTGCCAGCAGTTTATACGGCAGGGGGACTGAAGCTTTCTTT
TRBV28	-	TRBD1	TRBJ2-5	CASSSGQGSTETQYF	TGTGCCAGCAGTTCGGGACAGGGATCTACAGAGACCCAGTACTTC
TRBV7-2	-	-	TRBJ1-4	CASSPKARKLFF	TGTGCCAGCAGCCCCAAGGCCCGAAAACTGTTTTTT
TRBV18	-	TRBD1	TRBJ2-3	CASSPRQGASTDTQYF	TGTGCCAGCTCACCACGACAGGGGGCTAGCACAGATACGCAGTATTTT
TRBV21-1	-	-	TRBJ1-2	CASSKCVGIYYGYTF	TGTGCCAGCAGCAAATGCGTGGGGATTTACTATGGCTACACCTTC
TRBV25-1	-	-	TRBJ1-3	CASSEPRAMGNTIYF	TGTGCCAGCAGTGAACCCCGGGCTATGGGAAACACCATATATTTT
TRBV19	-	-	TRBJ1-5	CASSKEPYSNQPQHF	TGTGCCAGTAGTAAGGAGCCCTATAGCAATCAGCCCCAGCATTTT
TRBV7-8	-	TRBD2	TRBJ2-7	CASSPGLAGGLYEQYF	TGTGCCAGCAGCCCCGGACTAGCGGGGGGCCTCTACGAGCAGTACTTC
TRBV1	-	-	TRBJ1-5	CTSSLGQGSNQPQHF	TGCACCAGCAGCTTGGGACAGGGGAGCAATCAGCCCCAGCATTTT